The rows below give T cell receptor beta chains drawn from one sample of a study of beta chain features in type 1 diabetes. Sequencing was performed with immunoSEQ multiplex PCR; in TCRdb, only in-frame clones are kept and a portion is missing. The table includes about 160,000 clones, over 55% detected once. The sequenced sample consisted of naive CD4+ T cells from blood. The receptor set was obtained from a young man with type 1 diabetes. CDR3s include the opening cysteine and the closing phenylalanine or tryptophan. A D gene is named only where the DNA matches it firmly. Clone size is shown for a subset of rows, as once, few, many or a class of expanded clone.

D gene	V gene	clone size	CDR3 length	J gene	CDR3 protein
-	TRBV4-3	-	13	TRBJ2-5	CASSQDPRETQYF
TRBD1	TRBV15	-	16	TRBJ2-3	CATSRGDSPSTDTQYF
-	TRBV20-1	-	9	TRBJ2-1	CSASLEQFF
-	TRBV5-1	-	11	TRBJ2-5	CASSEQETQYF
-	TRBV4-3	-	16	TRBJ2-1	CASSQDKRAPYNEQFF
TRBD2	TRBV29-1	-	15	TRBJ2-3	CSVEGTSGGTDTQYF
-	TRBV12-2	-	15	TRBJ2-3	CASRLRLLRRWAQYF
-	TRBV29-1	-	13	TRBJ1-4	CSAMDGGNEKLFF
-	TRBV2	-	13	TRBJ2-3	CASRGTSTDTQYF
-	TRBV28	-	13	TRBJ1-6	CASSALRDSPLHF
TRBD1	TRBV29-1	few	15	TRBJ1-3	CSVVRTGGNGNTIYF
-	TRBV30	few	12	TRBJ2-2	CARLEQYGELFF
-	TRBV9	-	13	TRBJ1-1	CASSVAQGTEAFF
-	TRBV30	-	14	TRBJ2-7	CAWSVTVESYEQYF